A single sample gave rise to the 10 T cell receptor beta chains below, sequenced in a study of molecular identifiers for immune sequencing clone quantification. TCRdb reprocessed the PCR reads via MiXCR and lists one record per CDR3 protein. The sample lists over 600,000 distinct CDR3 sequences, roughly 21% occurring once. Sequences were obtained from naive CD8+ T cells from blood, with Jurkat cell RNA spiked in. Specified subset: FACS-sorted CD8+CD4-CCR7+CD45RA+ naive T cells. The receptors derive from a human donor in good health. Some libraries in this study had Jurkat cell RNA spiked in.

This clonotype was seen ten or more times. The chain links TRBV7-3 to TRBJ2-6, with a possible D match to TRBD1 (5 bases). Per the germline V gene, CDR1 is SGHTA and CDR2 is FQGTGA. V shed 0 bases and J shed 3 bases, with 6 bases lying between them. The CDR3 consists of 15 residues. The DNA for the CDR3 is TGTGCCAGCAGCTTAACAGGGGATGGGGCCAACGTCCTGACTTTC. This gives the protein CASSLTGDGANVLTF.

In this sample, this clonotype turned up many times. The chain has TRBV7-9 and TRBJ2-7; perhaps TRBD2 as D (7 bases). Germline values: CDR1 SEHNR, CDR2 FQNEAQ (reference sequence). This CDR3 region has 12 residues. Between the trimmed V and J ends, which lost 11 bases and 2 bases, there was a span of 13 bases. In nucleotides, the CDR3 is TGTGCCGGGGGGGCCGATGCCTACGAGCAGTACTTC. Encoded protein: CAGGADAYEQYF.

The J gene is TRBJ2-7, the V gene TRBV4-3; D might be TRBD1 (5 bases). The CDR3 runs 16 residues. Germline CDR1 is LGHNA and CDR2 is YSLEER. V lost 0 bases and J 0 bases, leaving 12 bases between the germline ends. The CDR3 sequence: CASSQDSRASSYEQYF. The CDR3 DNA sequence: TGCGCCAGCAGCCAAGATTCCAGGGCTAGCTCCTACGAGCAGTACTTC.

This clonotype has just a few counts. CDR3: CATSNGGNTEAFF. Here the CDR3 DNA reads TGTGCCACCAGTAATGGGGGGAACACTGAAGCTTTCTTT. V usage is TRBV19 and J usage is TRBJ1-1, with D possibly being TRBD1 (5 bases). This CDR3 is 13 amino acids long. The V end lost 10 bases, the J end lost 1 base, and 13 bases lay between the germline ends. The germline CDR1 and CDR2 sequences are LNHDA and SQIVND (reference sequence).

This clonotype has only a few counts. The J gene is TRBJ2-7, the V gene TRBV11-2; 9 bases align to TRBD1. J gave up 0 bases and V 1 base, and 13 bases lay outside the gene matches. This CDR3 comprises 19 residues. Looked up from germline, CDR1 is SGHAT and CDR2 is FQNNGV. In DNA form, the CDR3 reads TGTGCCAGCAGCTTAGGGAGGGGGACAGGGCAGAAATCCTCCTACGAGCAGTACTTC. This sequence encodes CASSLGRGTGQKSSYEQYF.

This clonotype occurred many times. The rearrangement links TRBV7-9 to TRBJ1-5; a possible D gene is TRBD1 (5 bases). This CDR3 has 15 amino acids. Trimming shortened V by 7 bases and J by 4 bases, and 17 bases separated the two germline ends. Germline V gene data show CDR1 as SEHNR and CDR2 as FQNEAQ (reference sequence). The CDR3 spells CASNVGIWGNQPQHF. DNA of the CDR3: TGTGCCAGCAACGTAGGTATTTGGGGGAATCAGCCCCAGCATTTT.

This clonotype was seen a few times. The J gene is TRBJ2-7, the V gene TRBV12-3 or TRBV12-4; TRBD1 might be the D (6 bases). The CDR3 sequence is 15 residues long. Deletions cut 3 bases from V and 2 bases from J, with 14 bases between. Here the CDR3 DNA reads TGTGCCAGCAGTTTCGTATGGGACAACGCCTACGAGCAGTACTTC. Translation: CASSFVWDNAYEQYF.

This clonotype was recorded at least ten times. The chain couples TRBV27 to TRBJ1-5; D is undetermined. The germline V gene encodes CDR1 MNHEY and CDR2 SMNVEV (reference sequence). The CDR3 contains 15 residues. V was pared by 5 bases and J by 0 bases, with 11 bases between. In DNA form, the CDR3 reads TGTGCCAGCAGTATCACAGCGTATAGCAATCAGCCCCAGCATTTT. This translates into CASSITAYSNQPQHF.

V is TRBV7-9 and J is TRBJ2-3; 11 nucleotides line up with TRBD2. Germline V gene data show CDR1 as SEHNR and CDR2 as FQNEAQ (reference sequence). The CDR3 runs to 15 residues. Trimming at V came to 5 bases and at J to 5 bases, leaving 6 bases not matched to a gene. Here the CDR3 reads CASSALLAGEDTQYF. In DNA form, the CDR3 reads TGTGCCAGCAGCGCACTACTAGCGGGAGAAGATACGCAGTATTTT.

On this clonotype itself: A much larger clonotype is one base distant, so this may be a read error. The genes are TRBV7-9 and TRBJ2-3; possible D gene TRBD2, 6 bases. The CDR3 spans 16 residues. Germline CDR1 reads SEHNR; CDR2 reads FQNEAQ (reference sequence). V shed 5 bases and J shed 3 bases, with 18 bases lying between them. DNA of the CDR3: TGTGCCAGCAGCCCACGGACTATCCAGCTTACAGATACGCAGTATTTT. It is translated as CASSPRTIQLTDTQYF.